This T cell receptor beta chain derives from a study of T cells after somatic rescue of genetic block. The CDR3 is 16 residues long. CDR1 PRHDT and CDR2 FYEKMQ come from the germline V gene (reference sequence). The V and J ends lost 1 base and 5 bases respectively, with 14 bases between them. Sequencing was performed with immunoSEQ multiplex PCR; in TCRdb, only in-frame clones are kept and a portion is missing. The table lists roughly 58,000 clones, 90% to 97% of them singletons. The rearrangement joins TRBV13 to TRBJ2-2; a weak D match, TRBD1 (6 bases). The receptor comes from a child in the first two years of life. Sequences were obtained from peripheral blood mononuclear cells (PBMCs). Here the CDR3 DNA reads TGTGCCAGCAGCTTAGTTACAGGGAGAAAAACCGGGGAGCTGTTTTTT. Encoded protein: CASSLVTGRKTGELFF.